A selection of T cell receptor beta chains follows, all from one sample in a study of cytomegalovirus exposure and HLA in healthy donors. Assay: immunoSEQ multiplex PCR; the TCRdb copy retains only in-frame clones and omits some. The sample yields around 130,000 clones, roughly four fifths seen once. The sequencing sample was made of PBMCs. Receptors were obtained from a woman between 40 and 50 years old in good health and CMV-seropositive. CDR3s include the opening cysteine and the closing phenylalanine or tryptophan. A D gene is named only where the DNA matches it firmly. Clone size appears in some rows only: once, few, many, or a class for an expanded clone.

abundance	j_gene	v_gene	d_gene	CDR3nt	CDR3aa
few	TRBJ2-7	TRBV10-3	-	TGTGCCATCAGTCGGGACAATGTTGCCGAGCAGTACTTC	CAISRDNVAEQYF
few	TRBJ1-1	TRBV4-1	TRBD1	TGCGCCAGCAGCCAAAGACAGGGGAATAGGGAAGCTTTCTTT	CASSQRQGNREAFF
-	TRBJ1-5	TRBV4-1	-	TGCGCCAGCAGCCCTTACAGCCAGAGCAATCGGCCCCAGCATTTT	CASSPYSQSNRPQHF
once	TRBJ2-5	TRBV7-6	-	TGTGCCAGCAGCTTAGGGGGGACACGGTATGAGGCCCAGTACTTC	CASSLGGTRYEAQYF
-	TRBJ2-3	TRBV9	-	TGTGCCAGCAGCGACACTCTGGGGGGTTTCGTTCCAGATACGCAGTATTTT	CASSDTLGGFVPDTQYF
once	TRBJ2-4	TRBV30	-	TGTGCCTGGAGTGGTTACGATCGGGGAGCCAAAAACATTCAGTACTTC	CAWSGYDRGAKNIQYF
-	TRBJ1-1	TRBV13	-	TGTGCCAGCAGCCGCGGCGGCCCGCAGAACACTGAAGCTTTCTTT	CASSRGGPQNTEAFF
once	TRBJ2-7	TRBV18	TRBD2	TGTGCCAGCTCCCAAAAAGAGACTAGCGGCGAGCAGTACTTC	CASSQKETSGEQYF
-	TRBJ1-2	TRBV7-2	TRBD1	TGTGCCAGCAGCTTAGCGGGGGCAGGGGGACAGGGGGTTAACTTC	CASSLAGAGGQGVNF
-	TRBJ1-1	TRBV28	TRBD1	TGTGCCAGCAGTTTGGGACAGGGCGACACTGAAGCTTTCTTT	CASSLGQGDTEAFF
-	TRBJ2-5	TRBV28	-	TGTGCCAGCAGCTACAGGCCCCCGGAGACCCAGTACTTC	CASSYRPPETQYF
-	TRBJ2-5	TRBV7-9	-	TGTGCCAGCAGCTTAGGCAGGGGAGAGACCCAGTACTTC	CASSLGRGETQYF
-	TRBJ1-2	TRBV2	-	TGTGCCAGCAGTGATAGCGACGGTAACTATGGCTACACCTTC	CASSDSDGNYGYTF
-	TRBJ2-5	TRBV30	TRBD1	TGTGCCTGGGGAGGCGGGACAGGGGTCGGTGAGACCCAGTACTTC	CAWGGGTGVGETQYF
few	TRBJ1-1	TRBV6-6	-	TGTGCCAGCAGTTACCGGGACACTGAAGCTTTCTTT	CASSYRDTEAFF
-	TRBJ2-1	TRBV7-8	TRBD2	TGTGCCAGCAGCTTGCGGAGAGCGGGAGACCTCTTCCCAGGTGAGCAGTTCTTC	CASSLRRAGDLFPGEQFF
few	TRBJ1-2	TRBV6-5	-	TGTGCCAGCATGGGCCAGGGAACTAACTATGGCTACACCTTC	CASMGQGTNYGYTF
-	TRBJ2-7	TRBV6-1	-	TGTGCCAGCAGTGATCCCTCCGGGACAACTACCTACGAGCAGTACTTC	CASSDPSGTTTYEQYF
once	TRBJ2-1	TRBV7-2	-	TGTGCCAGCAGCTTAGTACAGGGTATGTACAATGAGCAGTTCTTC	CASSLVQGMYNEQFF
once	TRBJ2-5	TRBV5-4	-	TGTGCCAGCAGCCCCGCTGGGAGAAAAGAGACCCAGTACTTC	CASSPAGRKETQYF
few	TRBJ2-7	TRBV6-5	TRBD2	TGTGCCAGCCAGAGCGGGAGAACGCCTGACGAGCAGTACTTC	CASQSGRTPDEQYF
-	TRBJ2-3	TRBV5-6	TRBD2	TGTGCCAGCACCCCACCGGCCGGGGGGGCTCGAACGAATACGCAGTATTTT	CASTPPAGGARTNTQYF
few	TRBJ2-5	TRBV27	TRBD1	TGTGCCAGCAGTTTAGGGACAGCCGGGGAGACCCAGTACTTC	CASSLGTAGETQYF
-	TRBJ1-3	TRBV5-4	-	TGTGCCAGCACCCAGACGGGGTTAGCTGGAAACACCATATATTTT	CASTQTGLAGNTIYF
-	TRBJ1-4	TRBV19	TRBD1	TGTGCCAGTAGCCGGGACAGGGCTGAAAAACTGTTTTTT	CASSRDRAEKLFF
-	TRBJ2-1	TRBV5-1	-	TGCGCCAGCAGCTTGGCCCTAGGAGGGGCCAATGAGCAGTTCTTC	CASSLALGGANEQFF
few	TRBJ2-1	TRBV19	TRBD1	TGTGCCAGTAGTGCACCGGGACAGGGGAATTATGAGCAGTTCTTC	CASSAPGQGNYEQFF
-	TRBJ1-4	TRBV28	-	TGTGCCAGCAGTAACAGGGAAGATGAAAAACTGTTTTTT	CASSNREDEKLFF
few	TRBJ1-5	TRBV21-1	-	TGTGCCAGCAGCAAAGGAGGGAATGGCAATCAGCCCCAGCATTTT	CASSKGGNGNQPQHF
few	TRBJ1-1	TRBV6-6	TRBD1	TGTGCCAGCAGTCACTCAACAGGGGATGACCCTGAAGCTTTCTTT	CASSHSTGDDPEAFF
few	TRBJ1-1	TRBV7-9	TRBD1	TGTGCCAGCAGCTTACCCCGGACAGGGGGCTTGGCTGAAGCTTTCTTT	CASSLPRTGGLAEAFF
-	TRBJ2-5	TRBV27	TRBD2	TGTGCCAGCAGTCTCCTTGGCGGGAGGGCTCAAGAGACCCAGTACTTC	CASSLLGGRAQETQYF
-	TRBJ2-3	TRBV15	-	TGTGCCACCAGCCCAGGGGTCGGCGATACGCAGTATTTT	CATSPGVGDTQYF
-	TRBJ2-7	TRBV6-5	-	TGTGCCAGCAGTACCGACAGGCCACCCTACGAGCAGTACTTC	CASSTDRPPYEQYF
-	TRBJ1-4	TRBV6-5	TRBD1	TGTGCCAGCAGTTACTCGGTGACAGGGGGAAATGAAAAACTGTTTTTT	CASSYSVTGGNEKLFF
-	TRBJ2-7	TRBV27	TRBD1	TGTGCCAGTTCGCCGGGACAGGGAACTTTCGAGCAGTACTTC	CASSPGQGTFEQYF
few	TRBJ2-5	TRBV10-3	-	TGTGCCATCAGTGAGGGGAACAGGGCAGAGACCCAGTACTTC	CAISEGNRAETQYF
-	TRBJ1-2	TRBV4-3	-	TGCGCCAGCAGCCACCAAACATCTATCGGGATCTATGGCTACACCTTC	CASSHQTSIGIYGYTF
-	TRBJ2-1	TRBV6-4	-	TGTGCCAGCAGGAGCCCATACAATGAGCAGTTCTTC	CASRSPYNEQFF
-	TRBJ2-5	TRBV29-1	-	TGCAGCGTTGACTCTCGCCAAGAGACCCAGTACTTC	CSVDSRQETQYF
-	TRBJ2-5	TRBV9	TRBD1	TGTGCCAGCAGCGCACAGGGGCAGGGGGAGACCCAGTACTTC	CASSAQGQGETQYF
-	TRBJ2-3	TRBV25-1	TRBD2	TGTGCCAGCAGTGAATGGACTAGCGGGAGGGCAGATACGCAGTATTTT	CASSEWTSGRADTQYF
-	TRBJ1-2	TRBV4-3	TRBD1	TGCGCCAGCAGCCAGGGACAGGGGGATGGCTACACCTTC	CASSQGQGDGYTF
few	TRBJ2-3	TRBV10-2	TRBD2	TGCGCCAGCAGGGAAGGGACTAGCGGGAGTACAGATACGCAGTATTTT	CASREGTSGSTDTQYF
-	TRBJ2-7	TRBV7-8	TRBD1	TGTGCCAGCAGCTTCCGGGACAGGGGGTACTACGAGCAGTACTTC	CASSFRDRGYYEQYF
few	TRBJ2-7	TRBV9	TRBD2	TGTGCCAGCAGCGTAGGCGGAGCGGGAGCGAACGAGCAGTACTTC	CASSVGGAGANEQYF